The clone carrying this TCR beta chain was seen ten or more times. The time point here: persistent/refractory GD, antithyroid drugs over 5 years with positive TRAb. PBMCs provided the RNA from which the TCR library was made. As a group, patients came from one endocrinology department in Xi'an, China. This record comes from a study of regulatory T cells in long-lasting Graves disease. The V and J ends lost 6 bases and 3 bases, in that order; junction bases with no gene match: 5. Germline V CDR1 and CDR2: SGHAT, FQNNGV. The CDR3 length is 15 residues. To make TCR beta libraries, researchers used iRepertoire HTBI primers and Arm-PCR of CDR3 regions. Source study methods: Looking across samples, the authors found roughly 58 TRBV and some 15 TRBJ segments. TCRdb reprocessed the multiplex PCR reads with MiXCR, giving one entry per CDR3 protein. The V and J calls come from TCRdb's annotation, not from the publication. Of 500,000 to 800,000 distinct CDR3 sequences detected, about 30% appear once; the ten largest clones hold about two fifths.

This sequence was found in a female donor with Graves disease. The genes are TRBV11-2 and TRBJ2-2; 9 bases are a match to TRBD1. The sequencing used peripheral blood mononuclear cells (PBMCs), collected when the disease was refractory, from a patient treated with antithyroid drugs. The CDR3 reads CASSAGQGHTGELFF. The CDR3 bases are TGTGCCAGCAGTGCGGGACAGGGACACACCGGGGAGCTGTTTTTT.